This T cell receptor (beta chain) was sequenced for a study of blood T cell repertoires in COVID-19. Study summary: Researchers got acute and convalescent COVID-19 samples from the United States, Italy and Spain. T cells, B-cell-depleted T cells, or PBMCs supplied cDNA or gDNA.

This clone occurred once. Per the original methods: Scientists estimated how many nucleated cells there were by amplifying reference gene primers. The repertoire was sequenced with immunoSEQ multiplex PCR; TCRdb's copy has only in-frame clones and lacks some. D and trimming come from the DNA, and the V and J calls and clone size come from that table. The sample yields roughly 250,000 clones, about 86% seen once. The V gene's germline CDR1 is SGHDT and CDR2 YYEEEE. V shed 2 bases and J shed 0 bases, with 9 bases lying between them. CDR3 length: 15 residues. The gene calls are TRBV5-6 and TRBJ2-1, with a possible D match to TRBD1 (5 bases). The sequence was collected from a woman of 80 years or more with acute or convalescent COVID-19. The sample taken for sequencing was peripheral blood. The CDR3 DNA follows: TGTGCCAGCAGCTTAAGGGGCACCTCCTACAATGAGCAGTTCTTC. It codes for CASSLRGTSYNEQFF.